The rows below give T cell receptor beta chains drawn from one sample of a study of blood T cells in healthy people across ages. Each CDR3 protein gets one entry after TCRdb re-called the 5' RACE reads with MiXCR. The data show about 1.4 million distinct CDR3 sequences, around 59% seen once. The sample taken for sequencing was blood. These receptors originate from a man between 18 and 35 years old in good health. The CDR3 runs from the conserved cysteine through the conserved F or W. A D gene is named only where the DNA matches it firmly. Clone sizes are given selectively: once, few, many, or a class where the clone is expanded.

D	V	J	size	CDR3	DNA
.	TRBV28	TRBJ2-2	.	CASSFRVAGELFF	TGTGCCAGCAGTTTCCGGGTTGCCGGGGAGCTGTTTTTT
TRBD2	TRBV15	TRBJ2-7	.	CATSRGAGDYNEQYF	TGTGCCACCAGCAGAGGAGCGGGGGACTACAATGAGCAGTACTTC
.	TRBV27	TRBJ1-1	.	CASSLGQGASEAFF	TGTGCCAGCAGTTTGGGGCAGGGAGCCTCTGAAGCTTTCTTT
TRBD1	TRBV5-1	TRBJ2-2	.	CASSVAGQGNTGELFF	TGCGCCAGCAGCGTAGCCGGACAGGGGAACACCGGGGAGCTGTTTTTT
.	TRBV5-1	TRBJ2-1	.	CASSLGTRTNEQFF	TGCGCCAGCAGCTTGGGTACTAGAACCAATGAGCAGTTCTTC
TRBD2	TRBV11-2	TRBJ2-2	.	CASSAGRATGELFF	TGTGCCAGCAGCGCCGGGAGGGCCACCGGGGAGCTGTTTTTT
TRBD2	TRBV27	TRBJ2-1	.	CASSSQRLAGGEQFF	TGTGCCAGCAGTTCCCAAAGGCTAGCGGGAGGTGAGCAGTTCTTC
TRBD1	TRBV4-1	TRBJ2-5	.	CASSTRTGLSLETQYF	TGCGCCAGCAGCACCCGGACAGGGTTATCCTTGGAGACCCAGTACTTC
TRBD1	TRBV6-5	TRBJ1-1	.	CASTHRGVTEAFF	TGTGCCAGCACCCACAGGGGAGTCACTGAAGCTTTCTTT
.	TRBV20-1	TRBJ2-6	once	CSAGPPGWANVLTF	TGCAGTGCTGGACCCCCAGGTTGGGCCAACGTCCTGACTTTC
.	TRBV11-2	TRBJ2-5	few	CASSYPSGPQETQYF	TGTGCCAGCAGCTACCCTTCCGGGCCTCAAGAGACCCAGTACTTC